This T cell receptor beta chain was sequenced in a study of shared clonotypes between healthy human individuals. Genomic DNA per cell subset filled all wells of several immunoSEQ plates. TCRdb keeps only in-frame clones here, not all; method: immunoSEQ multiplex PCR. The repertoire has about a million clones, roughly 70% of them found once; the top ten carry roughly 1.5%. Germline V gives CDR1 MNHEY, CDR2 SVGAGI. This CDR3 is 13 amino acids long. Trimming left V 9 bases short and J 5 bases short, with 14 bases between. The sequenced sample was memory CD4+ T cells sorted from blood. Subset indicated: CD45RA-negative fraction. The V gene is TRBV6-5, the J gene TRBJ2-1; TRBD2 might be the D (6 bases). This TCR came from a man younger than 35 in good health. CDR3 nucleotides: TGTGCCAGTGGGGGGTGGGACGACAATGAGCAGTTCTTC. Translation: CASGGWDDNEQFF.